Each of the 19 T cell receptor beta chains below was sequenced from the same sample in a study of T cells in Graves' hyperthyroidism and ophthalmopathy. What was amplified from RNA transcripts were TCR beta CDR3 regions. The HTBI set primed first-round TCR CDR3 RT-PCR. TCRdb analysed the multiplex PCR reads with MiXCR anew, one entry per CDR3 protein. The sample contains about 360,000 distinct CDR3 sequences, about 13% of which appear only once. Sequenced input: blood. Every receptor here comes from a woman aged 18 to 35 with Graves' hyperthyroidism.

This clonotype was seen only a few times. The V and J genes are TRBV27 and TRBJ1-1; perhaps TRBD1 as D (6 bases). Trimming removed 6 bases at V and 1 base at J, with 21 bases between. The CDR3 is 17 residues long. Germline V gene data show CDR1 as MNHEY and CDR2 as SMNVEV (reference sequence). CDR3 nucleotide sequence: TGTGCCAGCAGCCCTTTCTACCGACAGGCGGAGAACACTGAAGCTTTCTTT. Its protein is CASSPFYRQAENTEAFF.

This clonotype was found many times. In DNA form, the CDR3 reads TGTGCCAGCAGCTTAGCGGGGGACCTTTATGGCTACACCTTC. Its protein is CASSLAGDLYGYTF. The chain links TRBV7-2 to TRBJ1-2, with TRBD1 as a possible D gene (5 bases). Trimming shortened V by 0 bases and J by 5 bases, and 10 bases separated the two germline ends. The CDR3 runs to 14 residues. Germline CDR1 and CDR2: SGHTA and FQGNSA. Using reference TRBV7-2 and TRBJ1-2 for the parts outside the CDR3, the full variable domain is GAGVSQSPSNKVTEKGKDVELRCDPISGHTALYWYRQSLGQGLEFLIYFQGNSAPDKSGLPSDRFSAERTGGSVSTLTIQRTQQEDSAVYLCASSLAGDLYGYTFGSGTRLTVV.

The sample holds many counts of this clonotype. This chain links TRBV18 with TRBJ2-7; tentative D call: TRBD1 (8 bases). Germline CDR1 reads KGHSH; CDR2 reads LQKENI. V shed 8 bases and J shed 6 bases, with 17 bases lying between them. The CDR3 length is 13 residues. The CDR3 DNA sequence: TGTGCCAGCACGATCAACAGGGGGGGCGAGCAGTACTTC. It is translated as CASTINRGGEQYF.

This clonotype was seen many times. The V call is TRBV18, the J call TRBJ2-7, with D possibly being TRBD2 (6 bases). CDR1 KGHSH and CDR2 LQKENI come from the germline V gene. The CDR3 contains 15 residues. With 1 base removed from V and 6 bases from J, the gap between germline ends came to 16 bases. CDR3 residues: CASSPQAGTFVEQYF. In DNA, the CDR3 is TGTGCCAGCTCACCACAGGCAGGGACTTTCGTCGAGCAGTACTTC. The full variable domain, rest sourced from reference TRBV18 and TRBJ2-7, is NAGVMQNPRHLVRRRGQEARLRCSPMKGHSHVYWYRQLPEEGLKFMVYLQKENIIDESGMPKERFSAEFPKEGPSILRIQQVVRGDSAAYFCASSPQAGTFVEQYFGPGTRLTVT.

This clonotype was seen repeatedly, ten times or more. The chain couples TRBV6-9 to TRBJ1-5; 8 nucleotides line up with TRBD1. Germline V gene sequence: CDR1 MNHGY, CDR2 SVAAGI. CDR3 length: 18 amino acids. V lost 0 bases and J lost 2; bases outside the gene matches: 9. The CDR3 loop is CASSYSRLQGAGNQPQHF. CDR3 DNA sequence: TGTGCCAGCAGTTATTCCCGTCTTCAGGGGGCGGGCAATCAGCCCCAGCATTTT.

This clonotype was observed many times. This chain links TRBV10-3 with TRBJ1-1; D not resolved. This CDR3 is built from 14 residues. Germline V gives CDR1 ENHRY, CDR2 SYGVKD. The ends were cut back, 7 bases at V and 5 bases at J, with 17 bases in the middle. The CDR3 is CAITVNQEMTEAFF. The CDR3 DNA reads as TGTGCCATCACCGTAAATCAGGAAATGACTGAAGCTTTCTTT.

This clonotype occurred a few times. The chain links TRBV29-1 to TRBJ2-1, with D maybe TRBD1 (5 bases). Germline V gene lookup returns CDR1 SQVTM and CDR2 ANQGSEA. V was clipped by 1 base and J by 5 bases, with 9 bases between them. This CDR3 comprises 13 residues. This CDR3 is CSVEARQHNEQFF. DNA for the CDR3: TGCAGCGTTGAAGCTCGACAGCACAATGAGCAGTTCTTC.

With regard to this clonotype: A read error may be the cause here, since a much bigger clone is one base away. The V gene is TRBV10-3, the J gene TRBJ1-1; the D gene is possibly TRBD1 (6 bases). CDR3 size: 15 residues. CDR1 and CDR2 (germline): ENHRY, SYGVKD. V lost 5 bases to trimming and J lost 0 bases, with 13 bases between them. The CDR3 spells CAISYGGGLNTEAFF. As DNA, the CDR3 is TGTGCCATCAGTTACGGGGGCGGCCTGAACACTGAAGCTTTCTTT.

This clonotype was detected many times. The rearrangement links TRBV20-1 to TRBJ2-7; 8 positions match TRBD1. From germline, CDR1 is DFQATT and CDR2 SNEGSKA (reference sequence). The CDR3 spans 13 residues. The ends lost 5 bases at V and 4 bases at J; junction bases unmatched: 7. The CDR3 nucleotides are TGCAGTGCTCTAAGACAGGGGACATACGAGCAGTACTTC. Residues: CSALRQGTYEQYF.

This clonotype was counted a few times. CDR3 coding DNA: TGTGCCAGTAGTTCCGTTCGGGGTGAAAAACTGTTTTTT. Its protein is CASSSVRGEKLFF. The rearrangement uses TRBV19 and TRBJ1-4; D uncertain. V lost 5 bases to trimming and J lost 7 bases, with 11 bases between them. This CDR3 spans 13 amino acids. Germline assignment: CDR1 LNHDA and CDR2 SQIVND (reference sequence).

This clonotype was seen many times. The rearrangement joins TRBV20-1 to TRBJ2-2; TRBD1 might be the D (6 bases). The CDR3 runs to 15 residues. The germline V and J ends were trimmed by 3 bases and 1 base, with 12 bases remaining between them. CDR1 DFQATT and CDR2 SNEGSKA come from the germline V gene (reference sequence). Here the CDR3 DNA reads TGCAGTGCTAGTCACAGGGAAAGGAACACCGGGGAGCTGTTTTTT. As protein: CSASHRERNTGELFF.

There are many counts of this clonotype. The chain recombines TRBV6-2 or TRBV6-3 with TRBJ2-1; perhaps TRBD2 as D (5 bases). The V and J ends lost 0 bases and 5 bases respectively, with 11 bases between them. The length of the CDR3 is 15 residues. The germline gives CDR1 MNHEY, CDR2 SVGEGT. CDR3 amino acids: CASSYSGEDHNEQFF. In DNA, the CDR3 is TGTGCCAGCAGTTACTCGGGAGAGGATCACAATGAGCAGTTCTTC.

This clonotype has a count of ten or more. The chain has TRBV7-8 and TRBJ1-5; D gene ambiguous. Looked up from germline, CDR1 is SGHVS and CDR2 is FQNEAQ. The CDR3 runs to 15 residues. V was trimmed by 5 bases and J by 6 bases, leaving 17 bases between them. This CDR3 reads CASSPSPPGGQPQHF. CDR3 sequence (DNA): TGTGCCAGCAGCCCCAGCCCCCCGGGAGGTCAGCCCCAGCATTTT.

This clonotype was seen repeatedly, ten times or more. The chain has TRBV12-3 or TRBV12-4 and TRBJ2-2; D is possibly TRBD2 (6 bases). CDR3 size: 16 residues. Trimming shortened V by 7 bases and J by 0 bases, and 15 bases separated the two germline ends. The CDR3 nucleotides are TGTGCCAGCATGGATCAGCGGGCCGCGAACACCGGGGAGCTGTTTTTT. Translating gives CASMDQRAANTGELFF.

This clonotype was observed many times. The chain links TRBV6-2 or TRBV6-3 to TRBJ2-1; 11 nucleotides align to TRBD2. The CDR3 has 16 amino acids. The germline V gene has CDR1 MNHEY and CDR2 SVGEGT. V was pared by 6 bases and J by 5 bases, with 9 bases of the junction left unmatched. CDR3 nucleotide sequence: TGTGCCAGCAGACGCAGGACTAGCGGGTATGACAATGAGCAGTTCTTC. Translating gives CASRRRTSGYDNEQFF.

This clonotype was recorded at least ten times. The chain has TRBV20-1 and TRBJ2-5, with 7 bases fitting TRBD1. J was trimmed by 1 base and V by 0 bases; bases with no gene match: 8. This CDR3 comprises 16 residues. Germline CDR1 is DFQATT and CDR2 is SNEGSKA (reference sequence). CDR3 nucleotides: TGCAGTGCTAGAGATCCGCAGGGGGACCCCCAAGAGACCCAGTACTTC. This sequence encodes CSARDPQGDPQETQYF.

This clonotype was observed a few times. The chain links TRBV4-1 to TRBJ2-1; 11 bases are a match to TRBD2. Looked up from germline, CDR1 is MGHRA and CDR2 is YSYEKL. V dropped 5 bases and J dropped 7; count of bases not matched to a gene: 7. The CDR3 is 15 amino acids. The CDR3 nucleotides read TGCGCCAGCAGCTCCCCGGGACTAGCGGTGAATGAGCAGTTCTTC. It encodes CASSSPGLAVNEQFF.

There are a few counts of this clonotype. This chain joins TRBV5-4 and TRBJ2-2, with TRBD2 matching 13 bases. The ends lost 3 bases at V and 7 bases at J; junction bases unmatched: 6. CDR1 SGHNT and CDR2 YYREEE come from the germline V gene (reference sequence). CDR3 length: 16 residues. In DNA form, the CDR3 reads TGTGCCAGCAGCTCCCGGACTAGCGGGAGAGGCGGGGAGCTGTTTTTT. Protein sequence: CASSSRTSGRGGELFF.

In this sample, this clonotype turned up many times. The chain employs TRBV10-3 and TRBJ1-1; TRBD1 might be the D (6 bases). Germline CDR1 reads ENHRY; CDR2 reads SYGVKD. Trimming left V 7 bases short and J 2 bases short, with 14 bases between. CDR3 size: 14 residues. The CDR3 reads CAIKGGLGNTEAFF. CDR3 in DNA: TGTGCCATCAAGGGGGGGTTGGGCAACACTGAAGCTTTCTTT.